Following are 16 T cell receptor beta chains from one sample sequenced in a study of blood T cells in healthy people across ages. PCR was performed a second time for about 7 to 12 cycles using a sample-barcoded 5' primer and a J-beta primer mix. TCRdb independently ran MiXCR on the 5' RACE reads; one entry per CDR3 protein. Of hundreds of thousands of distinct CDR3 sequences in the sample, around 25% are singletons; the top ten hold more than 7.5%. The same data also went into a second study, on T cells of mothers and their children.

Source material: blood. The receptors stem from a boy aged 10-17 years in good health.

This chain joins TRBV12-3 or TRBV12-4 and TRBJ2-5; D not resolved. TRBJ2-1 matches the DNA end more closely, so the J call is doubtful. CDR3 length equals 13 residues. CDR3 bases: TGTGCCAGCAGTAACCGGGCCCCTAATGAGCAGTTCTTC. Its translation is CASSNRAPNEQFF.

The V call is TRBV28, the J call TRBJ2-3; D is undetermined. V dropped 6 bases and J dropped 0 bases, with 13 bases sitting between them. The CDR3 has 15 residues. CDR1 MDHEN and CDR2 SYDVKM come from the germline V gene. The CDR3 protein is CASSPGSPSTDTQYF. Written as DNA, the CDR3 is TGTGCCAGCAGCCCAGGTAGCCCCAGCACAGATACGCAGTATTTT.

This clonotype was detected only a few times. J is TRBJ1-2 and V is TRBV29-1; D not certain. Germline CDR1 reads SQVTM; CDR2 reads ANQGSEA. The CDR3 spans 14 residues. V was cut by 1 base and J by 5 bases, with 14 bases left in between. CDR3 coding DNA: TGCAGCGTTGAAGGACCGGCGAGGGATTATGGCTACACCTTC. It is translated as CSVEGPARDYGYTF.

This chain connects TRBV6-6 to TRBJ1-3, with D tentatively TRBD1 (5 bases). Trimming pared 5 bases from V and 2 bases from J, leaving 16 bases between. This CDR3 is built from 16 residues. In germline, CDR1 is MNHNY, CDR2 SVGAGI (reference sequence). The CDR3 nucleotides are TGTGCCAGCAGTCCATTCGGGGGGGGTGCTGGAAACACCATATATTTT. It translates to CASSPFGGGAGNTIYF.

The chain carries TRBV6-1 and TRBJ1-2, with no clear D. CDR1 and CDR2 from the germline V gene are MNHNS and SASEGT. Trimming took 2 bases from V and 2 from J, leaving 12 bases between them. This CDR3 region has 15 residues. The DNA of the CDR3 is TGTGCCAGCAGTGAATGGGGAGCCAGCAACTATGGCTACACCTTC. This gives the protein CASSEWGASNYGYTF.

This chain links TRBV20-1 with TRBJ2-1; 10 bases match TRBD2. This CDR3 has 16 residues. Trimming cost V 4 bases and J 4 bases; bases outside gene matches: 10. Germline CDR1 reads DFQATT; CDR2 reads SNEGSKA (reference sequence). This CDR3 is CSATGPAGGRYNEQFF. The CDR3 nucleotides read TGCAGTGCTACAGGCCCAGCGGGAGGGAGGTACAATGAGCAGTTCTTC.

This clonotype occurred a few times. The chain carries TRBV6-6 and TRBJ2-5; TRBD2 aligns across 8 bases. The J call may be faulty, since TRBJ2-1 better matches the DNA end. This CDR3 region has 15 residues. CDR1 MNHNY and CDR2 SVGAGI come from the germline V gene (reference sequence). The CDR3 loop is CASSYSASGRNEQFF. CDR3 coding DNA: TGTGCCAGCAGTTACTCAGCCAGCGGGAGAAATGAGCAGTTCTTC.

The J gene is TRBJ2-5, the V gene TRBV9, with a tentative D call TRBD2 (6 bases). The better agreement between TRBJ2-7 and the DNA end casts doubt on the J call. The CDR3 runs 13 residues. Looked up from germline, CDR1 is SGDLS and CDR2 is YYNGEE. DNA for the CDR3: TGTGCCAGCAGCGTATTCCCTAGCGACGAGCAGTACTTC. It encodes CASSVFPSDEQYF.

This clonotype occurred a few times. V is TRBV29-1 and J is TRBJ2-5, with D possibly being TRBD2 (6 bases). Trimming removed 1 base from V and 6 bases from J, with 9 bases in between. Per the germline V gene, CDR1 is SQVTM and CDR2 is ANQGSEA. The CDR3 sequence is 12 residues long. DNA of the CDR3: TGCAGCGTTGAAGGGACTATGAAGACCCAGTACTTC. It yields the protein CSVEGTMKTQYF.

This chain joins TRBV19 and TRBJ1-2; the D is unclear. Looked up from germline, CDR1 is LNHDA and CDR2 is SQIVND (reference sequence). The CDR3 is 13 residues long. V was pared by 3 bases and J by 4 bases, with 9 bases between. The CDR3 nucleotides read TGTGCCAGTAGTATCTTGGATTCCTATGGCTACACCTTC. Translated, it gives CASSILDSYGYTF.

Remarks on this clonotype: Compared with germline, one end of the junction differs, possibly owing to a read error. This chain's CDR3 is CASSRGGIGGMTDERFF. Written as DNA, the CDR3 is TGTGCCAGCAGCCGAGGGGGGATCGGGGGGATGACGGATGAGCGGTTCTTC. The chain couples TRBV7-9 to TRBJ2-1; weak D call: TRBD2 (7 bases). This CDR3 contains 17 residues. Looked up from germline, CDR1 is SEHNR and CDR2 is FQNEAQ (reference sequence).

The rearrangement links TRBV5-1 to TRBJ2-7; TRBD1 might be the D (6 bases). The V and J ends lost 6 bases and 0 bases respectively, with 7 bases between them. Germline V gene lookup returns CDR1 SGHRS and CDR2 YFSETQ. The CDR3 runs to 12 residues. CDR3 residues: CASMDSSYEQYF. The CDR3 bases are TGCGCCAGCATGGACAGCTCCTACGAGCAGTACTTC.

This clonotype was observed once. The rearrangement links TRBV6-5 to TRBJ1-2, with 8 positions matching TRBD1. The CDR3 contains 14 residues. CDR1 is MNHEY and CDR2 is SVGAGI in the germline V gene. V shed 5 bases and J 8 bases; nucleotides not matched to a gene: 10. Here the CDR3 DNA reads TGTGCCAGCAGTAACGGGGGACAGGAGTTAGGCTACACCTTC. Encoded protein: CASSNGGQELGYTF.

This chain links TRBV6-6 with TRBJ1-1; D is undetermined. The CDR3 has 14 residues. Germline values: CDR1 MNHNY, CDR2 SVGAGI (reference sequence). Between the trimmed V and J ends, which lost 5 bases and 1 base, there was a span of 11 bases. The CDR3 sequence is CASSIQRGNTEAFF. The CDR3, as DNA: TGTGCCAGCAGTATACAGCGGGGGAACACTGAAGCTTTCTTT.

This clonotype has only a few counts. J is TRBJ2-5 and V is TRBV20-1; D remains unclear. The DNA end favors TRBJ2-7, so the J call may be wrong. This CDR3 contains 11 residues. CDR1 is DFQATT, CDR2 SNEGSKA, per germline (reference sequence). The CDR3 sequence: CSARHDYEQYF. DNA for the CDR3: TGCAGTGCTAGACATGACTACGAGCAGTACTTC.

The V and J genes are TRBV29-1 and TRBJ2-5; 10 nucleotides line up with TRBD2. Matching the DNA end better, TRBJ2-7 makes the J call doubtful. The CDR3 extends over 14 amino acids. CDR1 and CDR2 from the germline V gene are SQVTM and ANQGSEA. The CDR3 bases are TGCAGCGTCTCCGGGACTAGCGAAATTGGCGAGCAGTACTTC. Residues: CSVSGTSEIGEQYF.